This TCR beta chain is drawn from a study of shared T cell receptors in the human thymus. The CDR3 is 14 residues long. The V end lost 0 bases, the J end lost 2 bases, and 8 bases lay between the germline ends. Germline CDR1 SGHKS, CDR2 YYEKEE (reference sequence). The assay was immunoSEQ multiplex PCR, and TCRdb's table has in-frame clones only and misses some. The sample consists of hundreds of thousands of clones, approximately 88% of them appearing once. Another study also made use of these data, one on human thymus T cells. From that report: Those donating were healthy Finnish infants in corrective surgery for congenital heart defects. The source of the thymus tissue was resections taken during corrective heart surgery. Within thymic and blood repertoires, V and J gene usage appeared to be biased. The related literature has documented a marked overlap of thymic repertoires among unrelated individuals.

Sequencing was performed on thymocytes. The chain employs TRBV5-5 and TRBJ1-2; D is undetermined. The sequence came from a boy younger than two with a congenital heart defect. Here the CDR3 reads CASSLDRVNYGYTF. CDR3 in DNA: TGTGCCAGCAGCTTGGACAGAGTGAACTATGGCTACACCTTC.